This paragraph reports one TCR beta chain. The antigen is undetermined. The data were obtained in a study of cytomegalovirus exposure and HLA in healthy donors. J lost 4 bases, V lost 7 bases, and 13 bases had no gene match. This CDR3 contains 16 residues. The germline gives CDR1 LNHDA, CDR2 SQIVND (reference sequence). Primers included in the PCR were 60 Vbeta and 13 Jbeta primers. Only in-frame clones appear in the TCRdb table, and some are missing; sequencing was by immunoSEQ multiplex PCR. Here the sample spans some 51,000 clones, about 69% being singletons. Study-level findings and limits: Another analysis was done later, and it associated approximately 17,000 TCR beta sequences with HLA alleles at 0.05 false discovery rate. Presence/absence analyses treated sequencing depth as roughly uniform across donors. What TCR beta sequences reportedly achieved was accurate prediction of HLA-A and HLA-B alleles in most subjects.

This clonotype was sampled from a man between 40 and 49 years old in good health and CMV-seropositive. V is TRBV19 and J is TRBJ1-1; TRBD1 aligns across 9 bases. Sequencing was performed on PBMCs. The CDR3 DNA reads TGTGCCAGTACTTTATCCCGACAGGGGGACTCCACTGAAGCTTTCTTT. This codes for CASTLSRQGDSTEAFF.